This T cell receptor (beta chain) was identified during a study of T cells in Graves' hyperthyroidism and ophthalmopathy. Patients were aged 18 to 65, had disease duration under 2 months, and had newly diagnosed hyperthyroidism. Clinical symptoms, serum thyroxine, TRAb, thyroid ultrasound and orbital computed tomography established diagnosis. The table lists this clonotype with many counts. Its specificity is unknown. General study findings and limits: The blood repertoire included most of the expanded thyroid clonotypes above 0.001. Stable hyperthyroidism was separated from ophthalmopathy by a model based on 13 V-J features.

The TCR beta CDR3 regions underwent amplification using RNA transcripts as the source. The HTBI primer set served for first-round RT-PCR of the TCR CDR3. TCRdb recomputed calls from the multiplex PCR reads with MiXCR, one row per CDR3 protein. The table lists some 270,000 distinct CDR3 sequences, roughly 13% of them singletons, with around 7.9% in the top ten. The TCR sequence derives from a woman younger than 45 with Graves' hyperthyroidism that later progressed to Graves' ophthalmopathy. Sequenced: blood.

CDR3 in amino acids: CASSGPTGETQYF. CDR3 in DNA: TGTGCCAGCAGTGGGCCGACCGGGGAGACCCAGTACTTC. The rearrangement joins TRBV11-3 to TRBJ2-5; D uncertain. Trimming pared 6 bases from V and 5 bases from J, leaving 13 bases between. The CDR3 length is 13 residues. CDR1 is SGHNT and CDR2 is YENEEA in the germline V gene.